This TCR beta chain derives from a study of blood T cells in healthy people across ages. Overall study: Per two T cells, about one barcoded beta molecule was captured through template switching.

Trimming cost V 1 base and J 7 bases; bases outside gene matches: 9. The CDR3 spans 16 residues. Germline V lookup: CDR1 LNHNV, CDR2 YYDKDF (reference sequence). A J-beta primer mix and a sample-barcoded 5' primer were used in a second PCR of roughly 6 to 11 cycles. TCRdb re-analysed the 5' RACE reads in MiXCR, keeping a single row per CDR3 protein. The sample carries over 700,000 distinct CDR3 sequences, about 55% recorded once. Study findings and constraints: Naive CD4+ cells and diversity were both higher in long-lived donors than in aged donors. As age increased, TCR beta diversity per million T cells fell in a roughly linear fashion.

Each sample yielded at least 6.5 million isolated PBMCs. This clonotype was seen a handful of times. What it binds is not known. The rearrangement links TRBV15 to TRBJ2-1; 8 positions agree with TRBD1. This sequence originates from a man older than 75 in good health. Material for sequencing was blood. The CDR3 nucleotides read TGTGCCACCAGCAGAGCTAGACAGGGGCTTAGGAATGAGCAGTTCTTC. It specifies CATSRARQGLRNEQFF.